Sequencing of this T cell receptor beta chain was carried out in a study of blood T cell repertoires in COVID-19. Clones were sequenced by immunoSEQ multiplex PCR, and TCRdb holds only the in-frame ones, with some missing. The sample consists of over 100,000 clones, 70% to 90% of them appearing once. The germline gives CDR1 MNHEY, CDR2 SMNVEV (reference sequence). The CDR3 contains 17 residues. V was pared by 7 bases and J by 0 bases, with 11 bases of the junction left unmatched. This sequence was found in a man aged 45 to 65 with active COVID-19. Sequenced sample: peripheral blood. The chain couples TRBV27 to TRBJ2-2; 7 nucleotides line up with TRBD2. The chain's CDR3 is CASKWRAGPANTGELFF. For the CDR3, the DNA is TGTGCCAGCAAATGGAGAGCGGGACCCGCGAACACCGGGGAGCTGTTTTTT.